A selection of T cell receptor beta chains follows, all from one sample in a study of blood T cell repertoires in COVID-19. Repertoires were generated with immunoSEQ multiplex PCR, while TCRdb's copy carries only in-frame clones and drops some. This sample has 160,000 or so clones, with 80% found just once. Material: PBMCs or T cells enriched from blood (not recorded which). These receptors came from a man between 35 and 55 years old who had recovered from COVID-19. Each CDR3 is given with its conserved first and last residue. Fields, in order: V gene, clone size, J gene, D gene, CDR3 DNA, CDR3 protein. D genes are given only for firm matches. Size values are once, few and many counts, or a class for expanded clones, and some rows have none.

v_call: TRBV13
clone_size: -
j_call: TRBJ1-1
d_call: TRBD1
cdr3_nt: TGTGCCAGCAGCCCCTCCGACAGGGATCGATTGAACACTGAAGCTTTCTTT
cdr3_aa: CASSPSDRDRLNTEAFF

v_call: TRBV27
clone_size: -
j_call: TRBJ2-1
d_call: TRBD1
cdr3_nt: TGTGCCAGCAGTTTGGGGACAGGGGGGATCAATGAGCAGTTCTTC
cdr3_aa: CASSLGTGGINEQFF

v_call: TRBV7-9
clone_size: many
j_call: TRBJ2-1
d_call: -
cdr3_nt: TGTGCCAGCAGCCCGGGTCGGTACAATGAGCAGTTCTTC
cdr3_aa: CASSPGRYNEQFF

v_call: TRBV19
clone_size: -
j_call: TRBJ1-1
d_call: TRBD1
cdr3_nt: TGTGCCAGTAGCCCGGGACAGCGGATCACTGAAGCTTTCTTT
cdr3_aa: CASSPGQRITEAFF

v_call: TRBV21-1
clone_size: -
j_call: TRBJ2-1
d_call: -
cdr3_nt: TGTGCCAGCAGCAAATTGGGGATGGGAGCGAAAATCACGGATGAGCAGTTCTTC
cdr3_aa: CASSKLGMGAKITDEQFF

v_call: TRBV7-3
clone_size: -
j_call: TRBJ2-3
d_call: TRBD1
cdr3_nt: TGTGCCAGCAGCCAAGACAGGGGGGCCACAGATACGCAGTATTTT
cdr3_aa: CASSQDRGATDTQYF

v_call: TRBV19
clone_size: -
j_call: TRBJ1-2
d_call: -
cdr3_nt: TGTGCCACCTCTGGGCAAGGCTATGGCTACACCTTC
cdr3_aa: CATSGQGYGYTF

v_call: TRBV5-1
clone_size: -
j_call: TRBJ1-1
d_call: TRBD1
cdr3_nt: TGCGCCAGCAGCACCGACCGGACAGGGGACACTGAAGCTTTCTTT
cdr3_aa: CASSTDRTGDTEAFF

v_call: TRBV6-5
clone_size: -
j_call: TRBJ2-5
d_call: -
cdr3_nt: TGTGCCAGCAGTAGGGGGGAGACCCAGTACTTC
cdr3_aa: CASSRGETQYF

v_call: TRBV7-2
clone_size: -
j_call: TRBJ2-7
d_call: -
cdr3_nt: TGTGCCAGCAGCTTAAGGGCGGGGGCCGACTACGAGCAGTACTTC
cdr3_aa: CASSLRAGADYEQYF

v_call: TRBV9
clone_size: -
j_call: TRBJ1-3
d_call: TRBD1
cdr3_nt: TGTGCCAGCAGCCCGGGGGGGACAGGGATAGGAAACACCATATATTTT
cdr3_aa: CASSPGGTGIGNTIYF

v_call: TRBV7-6
clone_size: few
j_call: TRBJ1-1
d_call: TRBD1
cdr3_nt: TGTGCCAGCAGCGGTGGACAGGGGGCTTGGAACACTGAAGCTTTCTTT
cdr3_aa: CASSGGQGAWNTEAFF

v_call: TRBV7-3
clone_size: -
j_call: TRBJ2-1
d_call: TRBD1
cdr3_nt: TGTGCCAGCAGCCCTACCGGGACAGGGGTTCGAAATGAGCAGTTCTTC
cdr3_aa: CASSPTGTGVRNEQFF

v_call: TRBV30
clone_size: -
j_call: TRBJ1-2
d_call: -
cdr3_nt: TGTGCCTGGAGCCTAAACTATGGCTACACCTTC
cdr3_aa: CAWSLNYGYTF

v_call: TRBV10-3
clone_size: few
j_call: TRBJ2-5
d_call: TRBD1
cdr3_nt: TGTGCCATCAGGGGGACAGGGGTCGGTCAAGAGACCCAGTACTTC
cdr3_aa: CAIRGTGVGQETQYF

v_call: TRBV21-1
clone_size: -
j_call: TRBJ2-2
d_call: -
cdr3_nt: TGTGCCAGCGGGACACCGAACACCGGGGAGCTGTTTTTT
cdr3_aa: CASGTPNTGELFF

v_call: TRBV9
clone_size: -
j_call: TRBJ2-2
d_call: TRBD2
cdr3_nt: TGTGCCAGCAGCGTGTCTAGCGGGGGTTCCACCGGGGAGCTGTTTTTT
cdr3_aa: CASSVSSGGSTGELFF

v_call: TRBV24-1
clone_size: -
j_call: TRBJ1-3
d_call: -
cdr3_nt: TGTGCCACCAGTACTGAGACAGCCTCTGGAAACACCATATATTTT
cdr3_aa: CATSTETASGNTIYF

v_call: TRBV27
clone_size: -
j_call: TRBJ2-1
d_call: TRBD1
cdr3_nt: TGTGCCAGCAGTTTTAACAGGGGAAATGAGCAGTTCTTC
cdr3_aa: CASSFNRGNEQFF

v_call: TRBV3-1/TRBV3-2
clone_size: -
j_call: TRBJ2-1
d_call: TRBD2
cdr3_nt: TGTGCCAGCAGCCCGGGGGCTAACTGGCGGGGGGCTTACAATGAGCAGTTCTTC
cdr3_aa: CASSPGANWRGAYNEQFF

v_call: TRBV7-8
clone_size: -
j_call: TRBJ1-1
d_call: TRBD1
cdr3_nt: TGTGCCAGCAGCCGGGGGGGACAGTTTGAAGCTTTCTTT
cdr3_aa: CASSRGGQFEAFF

v_call: TRBV5-1
clone_size: -
j_call: TRBJ2-2
d_call: -
cdr3_nt: TGCGCCAGCAGCTTGCGGGCCGGCGGGGACACCGGGGAGCTGTTTTTT
cdr3_aa: CASSLRAGGDTGELFF

v_call: TRBV4-2
clone_size: once
j_call: TRBJ1-5
d_call: -
cdr3_nt: TGTGCCAGCAGCCAAGAGGAGAGCAATCAGCCCCAGCATTTT
cdr3_aa: CASSQEESNQPQHF

v_call: TRBV5-4
clone_size: once
j_call: TRBJ2-1
d_call: TRBD1
cdr3_nt: TGTGCCAGCAGCCGTGACAGGGAGCCCTACAATGAGCAGTTCTTC
cdr3_aa: CASSRDREPYNEQFF

v_call: TRBV24-1
clone_size: -
j_call: TRBJ1-5
d_call: -
cdr3_nt: TGTGCCACCAGTGATCCGAGGGGGGGTCAGCCCCAGCATTTT
cdr3_aa: CATSDPRGGQPQHF

v_call: TRBV29-1
clone_size: -
j_call: TRBJ2-7
d_call: TRBD1
cdr3_nt: TGCAGCGTTGAAGATGTCCGACAGGGGCTGTACTTC
cdr3_aa: CSVEDVRQGLYF

v_call: TRBV2
clone_size: -
j_call: TRBJ1-2
d_call: -
cdr3_nt: TGTGCCAGCAGGGGTCAGGGAAACTATGGCTACACCTTC
cdr3_aa: CASRGQGNYGYTF

v_call: TRBV30
clone_size: few
j_call: TRBJ1-6
d_call: -
cdr3_nt: TGTGCCTGGAGAAGCAAGTCGGATTCACCCCTCCACTTT
cdr3_aa: CAWRSKSDSPLHF

v_call: TRBV10-3
clone_size: -
j_call: TRBJ1-3
d_call: TRBD1
cdr3_nt: TGTGCCATCAGTGAGTCTCCTAGGGGGCTCGTTGCTTCTGGAAACACCATATATTTT
cdr3_aa: CAISESPRGLVASGNTIYF

v_call: TRBV30
clone_size: -
j_call: TRBJ1-4
d_call: TRBD1
cdr3_nt: TGTGCCTGGAGTGCGAAAGACAGGGGTAATGAAAAACTGTTTTTT
cdr3_aa: CAWSAKDRGNEKLFF

v_call: TRBV19
clone_size: -
j_call: TRBJ1-4
d_call: TRBD1
cdr3_nt: TGTGCCAGTCAACAGGGGGCAGCAAATGAAAAACTGTTTTTT
cdr3_aa: CASQQGAANEKLFF

v_call: TRBV19
clone_size: -
j_call: TRBJ2-1
d_call: TRBD2
cdr3_nt: TGTGCCAGTAGTCGACATAGACTAGCGGGGGGGCAAAACAATGAGCAGTTCTTC
cdr3_aa: CASSRHRLAGGQNNEQFF

v_call: TRBV7-7
clone_size: -
j_call: TRBJ2-3
d_call: TRBD2
cdr3_nt: TGTGCCAGCGAGGGACTAGCGGGGGAGACTAGCACAGATACGCAGTATTTT
cdr3_aa: CASEGLAGETSTDTQYF

v_call: TRBV9
clone_size: -
j_call: TRBJ2-5
d_call: -
cdr3_nt: TGTGCCAGCAGCGTAGGAGGGTCAGAGACCCAGTACTTC
cdr3_aa: CASSVGGSETQYF

v_call: TRBV6-5
clone_size: -
j_call: TRBJ2-5
d_call: -
cdr3_nt: TGTGCCAGCAGCTCCGGGACAGTGGGGGGAGAGACCCAGTACTTC
cdr3_aa: CASSSGTVGGETQYF

v_call: TRBV30
clone_size: few
j_call: TRBJ1-1
d_call: -
cdr3_nt: TGTGCCTGGAGTGTACGCGGGACCCGGAACACTGAAGCTTTCTTT
cdr3_aa: CAWSVRGTRNTEAFF

v_call: TRBV6-5
clone_size: -
j_call: TRBJ1-5
d_call: -
cdr3_nt: TGTGCCAGCAGTTACTCGGCGGGGCAGCCCCAGCATTTT
cdr3_aa: CASSYSAGQPQHF

v_call: TRBV28
clone_size: few
j_call: TRBJ2-7
d_call: -
cdr3_nt: TGTGCCAGCAGTTTATCGGGAGTAGAGTCTGACAGGGAGCTGGCAAGCTCCTACGAGCAGTACTTC
cdr3_aa: CASSLSGVESDRELASSYEQYF

v_call: TRBV14
clone_size: -
j_call: TRBJ2-7
d_call: -
cdr3_nt: TGTGCCAGCAGCCCCAGGAGGTACTACGAGCAGTACTTC
cdr3_aa: CASSPRRYYEQYF

v_call: TRBV6-5
clone_size: -
j_call: TRBJ2-3
d_call: -
cdr3_nt: TGTGCCAGCGGAGGGGTGTCCACAGATACGCAGTATTTT
cdr3_aa: CASGGVSTDTQYF

v_call: TRBV28
clone_size: -
j_call: TRBJ1-6
d_call: TRBD1
cdr3_nt: TGTGCCAGCAGCCATCGACAGGGTCGCTCACCCCTCCACTTT
cdr3_aa: CASSHRQGRSPLHF

v_call: TRBV18
clone_size: -
j_call: TRBJ1-1
d_call: -
cdr3_nt: TGTGCCAGCTCGTCGGACAGGAACACTGAAGCTTTCTTT
cdr3_aa: CASSSDRNTEAFF

v_call: TRBV6-5
clone_size: -
j_call: TRBJ1-6
d_call: -
cdr3_nt: TGTGCCAGCAGTTACAGGGCAGGGGATAATTCACCCCTCCACTTT
cdr3_aa: CASSYRAGDNSPLHF

v_call: TRBV5-5
clone_size: few
j_call: TRBJ1-6
d_call: -
cdr3_nt: TGTGCCAGCAGCCCAGGAGGGGGGGCGAAGCCCCTCCACTTT
cdr3_aa: CASSPGGGAKPLHF

v_call: TRBV21-1
clone_size: -
j_call: TRBJ2-2
d_call: -
cdr3_nt: TGTGCCAGCACTCCGGGACAGGCGGCAAGCGGGGAGCTGTTTTTT
cdr3_aa: CASTPGQAASGELFF

v_call: TRBV28
clone_size: once
j_call: TRBJ2-7
d_call: -
cdr3_nt: TGTGCCAGCAGCTCCCCCAGGGGAGAAGAGCAGTACTTC
cdr3_aa: CASSSPRGEEQYF

v_call: TRBV6-1
clone_size: -
j_call: TRBJ1-5
d_call: -
cdr3_nt: TGTGCCAGCAGTGAATCCTTGCAGGGCAATCAGCCCCAGCATTTT
cdr3_aa: CASSESLQGNQPQHF